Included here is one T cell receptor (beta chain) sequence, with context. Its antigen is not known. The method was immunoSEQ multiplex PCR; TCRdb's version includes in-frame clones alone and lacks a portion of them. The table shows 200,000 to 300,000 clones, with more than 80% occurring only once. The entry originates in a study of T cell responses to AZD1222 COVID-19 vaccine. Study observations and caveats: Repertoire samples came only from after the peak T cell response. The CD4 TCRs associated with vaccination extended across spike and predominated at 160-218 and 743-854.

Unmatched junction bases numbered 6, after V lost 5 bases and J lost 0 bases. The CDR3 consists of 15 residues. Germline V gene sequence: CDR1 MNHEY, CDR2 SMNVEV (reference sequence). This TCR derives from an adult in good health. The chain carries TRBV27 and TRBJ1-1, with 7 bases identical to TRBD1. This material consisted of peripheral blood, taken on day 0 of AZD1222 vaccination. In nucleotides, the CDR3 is TGTGCCAGCAGTGCCGGGACAGCTTTGAACACTGAAGCTTTCTTT. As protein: CASSAGTALNTEAFF.